The 17 T cell receptor beta chains presented below share a single source sample, sequenced in a study of blood T cell repertoires in COVID-19. Only in-frame clones appear in the TCRdb table, and some are missing; sequencing was by immunoSEQ multiplex PCR. The sample lists under 350,000 clones, 65% to 90% occurring once. Sequenced input: PBMCs or T cells enriched from blood (not recorded which). The receptors here all came from a middle-aged woman with acute COVID-19.

The rearrangement joins TRBV7-8 to TRBJ2-7; possibly TRBD1 for D (5 bases). The germline V gene has CDR1 SGHVS and CDR2 FQNEAQ. Trimming pared 4 bases from V and 0 bases from J, leaving 10 bases between. The CDR3 totals 14 residues. The CDR3 region has the DNA TGTGCCAGCAGCTCCAGGACAAGCTCCTACGAGCAGTACTTC. Amino acids: CASSSRTSSYEQYF.

V gene TRBV29-1 combines with J gene TRBJ2-3; D is undetermined. Germline values: CDR1 SQVTM, CDR2 ANQGSEA. The CDR3 contains 12 residues. V lost 6 bases and J 5 bases, leaving 12 bases between the germline ends. The CDR3 coding sequence is TGCAGCGTGGAGAACGTAGGAGATACGCAGTATTTT. Its protein product is CSVENVGDTQYF.

The chain recombines TRBV29-1 with TRBJ2-3; D might be TRBD2 (6 bases). The germline CDR1 and CDR2 sequences are SQVTM and ANQGSEA. The CDR3 sequence is 13 residues long. Trimming left V 3 bases short and J 4 bases short, with 11 bases between. CDR3 loop: CSVDGSGADTQYF. The DNA for the CDR3 is TGCAGCGTTGACGGGTCGGGAGCAGATACGCAGTATTTT.

The V call is TRBV9, the J call TRBJ2-3; D uncertain. The CDR3 consists of 15 residues. The germline V gene encodes CDR1 SGDLS and CDR2 YYNGEE. Trimming left V 4 bases short and J 2 bases short, with 14 bases between. The CDR3 DNA sequence: TGTGCCAGCAGCCCCGTGGAGAAATCCACAGATACGCAGTATTTT. This translates into CASSPVEKSTDTQYF.

The chain couples TRBV11-2 to TRBJ2-7, with 7 bases identical to TRBD1. The CDR3 extends over 15 amino acids. CDR1 and CDR2 from the germline V gene are SGHAT and FQNNGV. V trimming: 6 bases; J trimming: 3 bases; junction bases outside the gene matches: 11. CDR3 nucleotides: TGTGCCAGCAGACCTTTGGCGCAGGGGGTCTACGAGCAGTACTTC. This gives the protein CASRPLAQGVYEQYF.

The chain employs TRBV5-6 and TRBJ2-5; TRBD1 aligns across 7 bases. Germline CDR1 SGHDT, CDR2 YYEEEE. V trimming: 4 bases; J trimming: 7 bases; junction bases outside the gene matches: 13. CDR3 length: 15 residues. The CDR3 sequence: CASSPRQGRIATQYF. In DNA form, the CDR3 reads TGTGCCAGCAGCCCCCGACAGGGACGAATTGCGACCCAGTACTTC.

CDR3 residues: CASSFPGTSGRTRQFF. In DNA form, the CDR3 reads TGTGCCAGCAGTTTTCCCGGGACTAGCGGGAGAACAAGACAGTTCTTC. The V call is TRBV6-6, the J call TRBJ2-1; 14 nucleotides align to TRBD2. The J segment lost 13 bases and the V segment lost 4 bases, leaving 12 bases of the junction unmatched. Germline-derived CDR1 and CDR2 are MNHNY and SVGAGI (reference sequence). CDR3 length equals 16 residues.

V is TRBV5-4 and J is TRBJ2-5; D is possibly TRBD1 (6 bases). The CDR3 runs to 14 residues. The V and J ends lost 0 bases and 3 bases respectively, with 9 bases between them. CDR1 SGHNT and CDR2 YYREEE come from the germline V gene (reference sequence). CDR3 sequence reads: CASSLGPGEETQYF. CDR3 sequence (DNA): TGTGCCAGCAGCTTGGGTCCAGGGGAAGAGACCCAGTACTTC.

The V call is TRBV6-5, the J call TRBJ1-2, with D tentatively TRBD1 (5 bases). CDR3 length equals 15 residues. Germline V gives CDR1 MNHEY, CDR2 SVGAGI. V lost 6 bases and J 4 bases, leaving 18 bases between the germline ends. The CDR3: CASRDGGGAGYGYTF. The CDR3 nucleotides are TGTGCCAGCAGGGACGGGGGAGGGGCCGGCTATGGCTACACCTTC.

The V call is TRBV27, the J call TRBJ1-6; TRBD1 matches 12 bases. The CDR3 covers 15 residues. V shed 7 bases, J shed 9 bases, and the junction held 7 bases outside the gene matches. Germline lookup yields CDR1 MNHEY and CDR2 SMNVEV (reference sequence). This chain's CDR3 is CASNSGTGGRSPLHF. Written as DNA, the CDR3 is TGTGCCAGCAATTCCGGGACAGGGGGCCGTTCACCCCTCCACTTT.

The J gene is TRBJ1-4, the V gene TRBV15, with a weak D call TRBD1 (5 bases). The germline V and J ends were trimmed by 9 bases and 4 bases, with 12 bases remaining between them. The CDR3 spans 13 residues. Germline V CDR1 and CDR2: LNHNV, YYDKDF (reference sequence). The CDR3 nucleotides are TGTGCCACTACCCGGGGGTTTAATGAAAAACTGTTTTTT. As protein: CATTRGFNEKLFF.

The V gene is TRBV10-3, the J gene TRBJ1-1; no clear D. V dropped 2 bases and J dropped 5 bases, with 6 bases sitting between them. The CDR3 totals 12 residues. CDR1 is ENHRY and CDR2 is SYGVKD in the germline V gene. The CDR3 loop reads CAISEEATEAFF. CDR3 sequence (DNA): TGTGCCATCAGTGAGGAAGCTACTGAAGCTTTCTTT.

The chain uses TRBV5-6 and TRBJ2-7, with D possibly TRBD2 on 6 matching bases. Germline V gene data show CDR1 as SGHDT and CDR2 as YYEEEE. Trimming shortened V by 1 base and J by 2 bases, and 10 bases separated the two germline ends. The CDR3 spans 14 residues. The CDR3 region is CASSLRGGTYEQYF. The CDR3 DNA sequence: TGTGCCAGCAGCTTGAGAGGCGGGACCTACGAGCAGTACTTC.

The J gene is TRBJ1-4, the V gene TRBV2, with D unresolved. There are 13 residues in the CDR3. Between the trimmed V and J ends, which lost 7 bases and 3 bases, there was a span of 9 bases. In germline, CDR1 is SNHLY, CDR2 FYNNEI. The CDR3 spells CASNFRPNEKLFF. The CDR3 nucleotides read TGTGCCAGCAATTTCAGGCCTAATGAAAAACTGTTTTTT.

This chain connects TRBV5-1 to TRBJ1-2, with TRBD1 matching over 8 bases. J lost 8 bases, V lost 3 bases, and 6 bases had no gene match. The CDR3 length is 13 residues. Germline V CDR1 and CDR2: SGHRS, YFSETQ. CDR3 in DNA: TGCGCCAGCAGCTCGGACAGGGTGGGAGGCTACACCTTC. Encoded protein: CASSSDRVGGYTF.

This chain connects TRBV7-3 to TRBJ1-4; D perhaps matches TRBD1 (5 bases). CDR1 and CDR2 (germline): SGHTA, FQGTGA. Trimming removed 3 bases at V and 8 bases at J, with 13 bases between. This CDR3 is 14 amino acids long. CDR3 coding DNA: TGTGCCAGCAGCTTTCCAGGGTTGGGGGAAAAACTGTTTTTT. Its translation is CASSFPGLGEKLFF.

This rearrangement joins TRBV20-1 to TRBJ2-1; 10 bases agree with TRBD2. This CDR3 comprises 16 residues. After removal of 3 bases from V and 10 bases from J, the junction contained 15 bases not matched to a gene. The germline V gene has CDR1 DFQATT and CDR2 SNEGSKA (reference sequence). The CDR3 reads CSASRTSGPLVQEQFF. The DNA for the CDR3 is TGCAGTGCTAGTCGGACTAGCGGTCCTTTGGTACAGGAGCAGTTCTTC.